A single count supports the clone carrying this T cell receptor beta chain. A much larger clone differs from this one at a single base, so this may be a read error. This entry is derived from a study of regulatory T cells in long-lasting Graves disease. This CDR3 spans 15 amino acids. V lost 4 bases, J lost 5 bases, and 17 bases lay in between. Germline V gene data show CDR1 as SGHRS and CDR2 as YFSETQ. Libraries of TCR beta came from iRepertoire HTBI primers plus Arm-PCR of CDR3 regions. TCRdb independently ran MiXCR on the multiplex PCR reads; one entry per CDR3 protein. The repertoire includes 500,000 to 700,000 distinct CDR3 sequences, approximately 15% of them detected once, and around 18% sits in the top ten. The time point was: newly diagnosed GD, antithyroid drugs for less than 3 months. PBMC-extracted RNA yielded the TCR library. The same data also went into a second study, on T cells in Graves' hyperthyroidism and ophthalmopathy. From that paper: RT-PCR in the first round (using the HTBI primer set) targeted the TCR CDR3.

The sequencing used peripheral blood mononuclear cells (PBMCs), collected at new diagnosis, from a patient treated with antithyroid drugs. This TCR derives from a woman aged 30 to 39 with Graves disease. The chain has TRBV5-1 and TRBJ2-3, with D maybe TRBD2 (5 bases). For the CDR3, the DNA is TGCGCCAGCAGCCCAGGACGGAGGCCCATAGATACGCAGTATTTT. Its protein is CASSPGRRPIDTQYF.